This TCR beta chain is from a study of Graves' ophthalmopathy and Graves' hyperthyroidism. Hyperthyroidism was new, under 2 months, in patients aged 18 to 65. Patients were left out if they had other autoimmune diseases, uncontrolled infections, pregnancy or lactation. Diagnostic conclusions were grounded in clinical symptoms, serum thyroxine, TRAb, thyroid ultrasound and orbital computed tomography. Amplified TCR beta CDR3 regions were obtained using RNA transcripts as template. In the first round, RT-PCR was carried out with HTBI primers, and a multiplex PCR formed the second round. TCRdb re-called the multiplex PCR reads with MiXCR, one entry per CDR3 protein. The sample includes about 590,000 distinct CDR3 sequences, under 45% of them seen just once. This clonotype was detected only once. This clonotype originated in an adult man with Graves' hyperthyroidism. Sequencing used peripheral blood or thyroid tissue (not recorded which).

The CDR3 loop is CATSGQGLAGFTDTQYF. CDR3 nucleotide sequence: TGTGCCACCAGCGGCCAAGGACTAGCGGGATTCACAGATACGCAGTATTTT. The chain carries TRBV10-3 and TRBJ1-3; TRBD2 matches 12 bases. TRBJ2-3 matches the DNA end more closely, so the J call is doubtful. Germline V gene data show CDR1 as ENHRY and CDR2 as SYGVKD. The CDR3 is 17 amino acids.